Following are 12 T cell receptor beta chains from one sample sequenced in a study of beta chain features in type 1 diabetes. The entirety of the isolated RNA underwent reverse transcription, so expressed TCRB transcripts were sequenced. Method: immunoSEQ multiplex PCR; TCRdb's copy keeps in-frame clones and lacks some. The sample records about 240,000 clones, 25% to 30% being singletons. Material: central memory CD4+ T cells from blood. These receptors all stem from a man aged 25 to 40 in good health.

The rearrangement uses TRBV7-8 and TRBJ2-3; D is possibly TRBD1 (5 bases). Germline assignment: CDR1 SGHVS and CDR2 FQNEAQ. The CDR3 consists of 14 residues. The V and J ends lost 7 bases and 0 bases respectively, with 11 bases between them. In nucleotides, the CDR3 is TGTGCCAGCAACAGTGGACACAGCACAGATACGCAGTATTTT. Its protein product is CASNSGHSTDTQYF.

The chain couples TRBV2 to TRBJ2-3; the match to TRBD2 covers 12 bases. CDR1 and CDR2 from the germline V gene are SNHLY and FYNNEI. The CDR3 runs 15 residues. The V and J ends lost 8 bases and 3 bases, in that order; junction bases with no gene match: 6. CDR3: CASVPSGGATDTQYF. The CDR3 DNA is TGTGCCAGCGTGCCTAGCGGGGGGGCGACAGATACGCAGTATTTT.

V usage is TRBV29-1 and J usage is TRBJ2-2, with a possible D match to TRBD2 (6 bases). The CDR3 runs to 15 residues. Germline V lookup: CDR1 SQVTM, CDR2 ANQGSEA. V lost 4 bases, J lost 1 base, and 13 bases lay in between. CDR3 in amino acids: CSVAPGSGNTGELFF. The CDR3, as DNA: TGCAGCGTTGCCCCCGGGAGTGGGAACACCGGGGAGCTGTTTTTT.

This chain connects TRBV10-3 to TRBJ2-2; 7 nucleotides align to TRBD1. The CDR3 sequence is 16 residues long. CDR1 ENHRY and CDR2 SYGVKD come from the germline V gene. J gave up 3 bases and V 3 bases, and 7 bases lay outside the gene matches. The CDR3 region is CAISDTGTEYTGELFF. The CDR3 nucleotides read TGTGCCATCAGTGACACCGGGACAGAATACACCGGGGAGCTGTTTTTT.

V and J are TRBV5-1 and TRBJ2-5, with D perhaps assigned TRBD1 or TRBD2 (7 bases each). V was pared by 4 bases and J by 2 bases, with 12 bases between. Germline assignment: CDR1 SGHRS and CDR2 YFSETQ. The CDR3 has 14 amino acids. The CDR3 loop reads CASSQRGQQETQYF. The CDR3 region has the DNA TGCGCCAGCAGCCAGCGGGGACAGCAAGAGACCCAGTACTTC.

This clone was observed a handful of times. The sample holds other DNA sequences that translate to the same CDR3. This chain joins TRBV13 and TRBJ1-5; TRBD1 matches at 7 bases. Germline CDR1 PRHDT, CDR2 FYEKMQ (reference sequence). V was clipped by 5 bases and J by 2 bases; unmatched bases: 9. The CDR3 has 16 amino acids. DNA for the CDR3: TGTGCCAGCAGCCTGAGACAGGGTCGGGGCAATCAGCCCCAGCATTTT. Translation gives CASSLRQGRGNQPQHF.

The V and J genes are TRBV25-1 and TRBJ1-6, with 8 bases lining up with TRBD1. Per germline, CDR1 MGHDK and CDR2 SYGVNS. This CDR3 has 13 residues. V shed 6 bases and J 7 bases; nucleotides not matched to a gene: 2. The CDR3 loop reads CASRDRENSPLHF. CDR3 nucleotides: TGTGCCAGCAGGGACAGGGAAAATTCACCCCTCCACTTT.

This chain links TRBV5-1 with TRBJ2-5, with TRBD1 matching 9 bases. The germline V gene has CDR1 SGHRS and CDR2 YFSETQ. The trim removed 0 bases at V and 2 bases at J, leaving 2 bases unmatched. This CDR3 has 15 residues. The CDR3 DNA is TGCGCCAGCAGCTTGGGGACAGGGGTACAAGAGACCCAGTACTTC. It specifies CASSLGTGVQETQYF. The variable domain in full, with the rest retrieved from reference TRBV5-1 and TRBJ2-5, is KAGVTQTPRYLIKTRGQQVTLSCSPISGHRSVSWYQQTPGQGLQFLFEYFSETQRNKGNFPGRFSGRQFSNSRSEMNVSTLELGDSALYLCASSLGTGVQETQYFGPGTRLLVL.

J is TRBJ1-5 and V is TRBV7-2; no definite D call. Germline-derived CDR1 and CDR2 are SGHTA and FQGNSA. The CDR3 runs 15 residues. V shed 4 bases and J shed 0 bases, with 10 bases lying between them. The CDR3: CASSSTANSNQPQHF. The DNA for the CDR3 is TGTGCCAGCAGCTCGACTGCAAATAGCAATCAGCCCCAGCATTTT.

This clone was observed a handful of times. V gene TRBV5-1 combines with J gene TRBJ2-2; D is uncertain. The CDR3 loop spans 14 amino acids. Trimming took 0 bases from V and 1 from J, leaving 4 bases between them. Germline V gives CDR1 SGHRS, CDR2 YFSETQ. The CDR3: CASSLVGNTGELFF. DNA of the CDR3: TGCGCCAGCAGCTTGGTCGGGAACACCGGGGAGCTGTTTTTT.

This clone was observed a handful of times. This chain joins TRBV7-2 and TRBJ2-5, with 9 bases fitting TRBD1. The CDR3 runs to 15 residues. The germline V gene has CDR1 SGHTA and CDR2 FQGNSA. J was trimmed by 5 bases and V by 3 bases; bases with no gene match: 7. For the CDR3, the DNA is TGTGCCAGCAGCTTTGCCACCGGGACAGGGGAGACCCAGTACTTC. It is translated as CASSFATGTGETQYF.

The chain joins TRBV28 to TRBJ2-3; the match to TRBD1 covers 8 bases. The CDR3 contains 15 residues. J lost 1 base, V lost 6 bases, and 6 bases had no gene match. Germline CDR1 and CDR2: MDHEN and SYDVKM. The CDR3, as DNA: TGTGCCAGCAGCCTTCAGGGGGCCGGCACAGATACGCAGTATTTT. Its protein product is CASSLQGAGTDTQYF. The entire variable domain, with the rest obtained from reference TRBV28 and TRBJ2-3, is as follows: DVKVTQSSRYLVKRTGEKVFLECVQDMDHENMFWYRQDPGLGLRLIYFSYDVKMKEKGDIPEGYSVSREKKERFSLILESASTNQTSMYLCASSLQGAGTDTQYFGPGTRLTVL.